This T cell receptor (beta chain) was observed in a study of cytomegalovirus exposure and HLA in healthy donors. On this clone itself: Its specificity is unknown.

PCR primers comprised 60 Vbeta and 13 Jbeta primers. Measured with immunoSEQ multiplex PCR; TCRdb has only the in-frame clones, and not every one. The sample records over 150,000 clones, around 85% being singletons. Study results and limitations: An assumption of roughly uniform sequencing depth across donors underlay the presence/absence analyses.

The CDR3 is made up of 14 amino acids. Germline lookup yields CDR1 SNHLY and CDR2 FYNNEI. V was shortened by 5 bases and J by 2 bases, with 13 bases between the two germline ends. Sequencing was done on a sample of PBMCs. This sequence was found in a human donor in good health. The V and J genes are TRBV2 and TRBJ2-7, with a weak D call TRBD2 (6 bases). The CDR3 DNA sequence: TGTGCCAGCAGTACCGGGACTGCAACCTACGAGCAGTACTTC. Amino acids: CASSTGTATYEQYF.